The 21 T cell receptor beta chains below were found in one sample sequenced in a study of shared clonotypes between healthy human individuals. Assay: immunoSEQ multiplex PCR; the TCRdb copy retains only in-frame clones and omits some. The data show roughly 650,000 clones, with 90% to 97% seen just once and roughly 0.12% held by the top ten. CD45RO-negative, CCR7-selected cells formed the naive CD8 fraction, which excluded terminally differentiated effector memory CD45RA+ cells. Source material: naive CD8+ T cells sorted from blood. These receptors came from a woman in her 30s in good health.

This clone was seen a single time. The chain links TRBV6-5 to TRBJ1-3, with D possibly TRBD1 on 5 matching bases. V gave up 3 bases and J gave up 2 bases, with 11 bases separating them. Germline V gives CDR1 MNHEY, CDR2 SVGAGI. The CDR3 runs to 15 residues. The CDR3, as DNA: TGTGCCAGCAGTTATTCGCCAGGGCCTGGAAACACCATATATTTT. It encodes CASSYSPGPGNTIYF.

This clone was seen just once. The V and J genes are TRBV7-6 and TRBJ2-3, with 7 positions matching TRBD2. The CDR3 extends over 15 amino acids. The V gene end was trimmed by 5 bases and the J gene end by 0 bases; junction bases not matched to a gene: 5. Germline V gene lookup returns CDR1 SGHVS and CDR2 FNYEAQ. The CDR3 loop reads CASSALAASTDTQYF. The CDR3 nucleotides read TGTGCCAGCAGCGCCCTAGCGGCTAGCACAGATACGCAGTATTTT.

The chain joins TRBV5-4 to TRBJ1-1; 11 bases line up with TRBD1. Germline V gene sequence: CDR1 SGHNT, CDR2 YYREEE (reference sequence). V shed 0 bases, J shed 3 bases, and the junction held 16 bases outside the gene matches. The CDR3 runs to 20 residues. CDR3 in amino acids: CASSLVGQGAVIGWDTEAFF. CDR3 DNA: TGTGCCAGCAGCTTGGTCGGACAGGGGGCGGTAATTGGGTGGGACACTGAAGCTTTCTTT.

Only one count was recorded for this clone. CDR3 sequence reads: CSVEGGINYGYTF. CDR3 sequence (DNA): TGCAGCGTTGAGGGGGGTATAAACTATGGCTACACCTTC. The chain combines TRBV29-1 with TRBJ1-2, with D possibly matching TRBD1 (5 bases). Germline CDR1 is SQVTM and CDR2 is ANQGSEA. This CDR3 comprises 13 residues. The germline V and J ends were trimmed by 3 bases and 2 bases, with 10 bases remaining between them.

Only one count was recorded for this clone. V and J are TRBV28 and TRBJ2-7; weak D call: TRBD2 (5 bases). CDR3 length equals 13 residues. Germline-derived CDR1 and CDR2 are MDHEN and SYDVKM. Trimming stripped 6 bases from V and 2 bases from J, with 11 bases between. CDR3 protein: CASSENGAYEQYF. CDR3 nucleotide sequence: TGTGCCAGCAGCGAAAACGGGGCCTACGAGCAGTACTTC.

The chain uses TRBV5-1 and TRBJ2-2, with D perhaps TRBD1 or TRBD2 (5 bases each). The CDR3 loop spans 16 amino acids. CDR1 is SGHRS and CDR2 is YFSETQ in the germline V gene. V was trimmed by 0 bases and J by 2 bases, leaving 11 bases between them. The chain's CDR3 is CASSLAGPRNTGELFF. DNA for the CDR3: TGCGCCAGCAGCTTGGCGGGACCACGAAACACCGGGGAGCTGTTTTTT.

The chain has TRBV10-2 and TRBJ1-1; TRBD1 matches 8 bases. The CDR3 length is 14 residues. Germline trimming cut 4 bases from V and 4 bases from J; bases unmatched to any gene: 5. Germline assignment: CDR1 WSHSY and CDR2 SAAADI. CDR3 sequence (DNA): TGCGCCAGCAGTGTCAGGGGGCTGTCCACTGAAGCTTTCTTT. Its protein is CASSVRGLSTEAFF.

This rearrangement joins TRBV7-8 to TRBJ2-2; 7 bases align to TRBD1. The CDR3 covers 15 residues. V was clipped by 3 bases and J by 2 bases; unmatched bases: 3. Germline V CDR1 and CDR2: SGHVS, FQNEAQ. CDR3 DNA sequence: TGTGCCAGCAGCTTCCGGACAGGAAACACCGGGGAGCTGTTTTTT. This translates into CASSFRTGNTGELFF.

V gene TRBV4-1 combines with J gene TRBJ2-5, with D unresolved. The J call may be wrong; the DNA end is better matched by TRBJ2-7. The CDR3 has 14 amino acids. Germline values: CDR1 MGHRA, CDR2 YSYEKL. The DNA for the CDR3 is TGCGCCAGCAGCCAAGCGGTGACCTCCTACGAGCAGTACTTC. Its protein product is CASSQAVTSYEQYF.

This chain uses TRBV7-9 with TRBJ2-6; TRBD1 matches at 7 bases. The junction had 11 bases not matched to a gene; V was cut back by 5 bases and J by 4 bases. The CDR3 extends over 17 amino acids. Per the germline V gene, CDR1 is SEHNR and CDR2 is FQNEAQ (reference sequence). CDR3 in DNA: TGTGCCAGCAGCATGAGCCAACAGGGGTACGGGGCCAACGTCCTGACTTTC. It translates to CASSMSQQGYGANVLTF.

This chain's CDR3 is CASSPKQLPNTEAFF. The CDR3 DNA reads TGTGCCAGCAGCCCCAAACAGCTCCCGAACACTGAAGCTTTCTTT. The J gene is TRBJ1-1, the V gene TRBV6-5; no reliable D call. From germline, CDR1 is MNHEY and CDR2 SVGAGI. Trimming removed 6 bases at V and 1 base at J, with 15 bases between. CDR3 length: 15 residues.

The chain couples TRBV28 to TRBJ2-1; D might be TRBD1 or TRBD2, each matching 7 bases. This CDR3 spans 17 amino acids. V was pared by 10 bases and J by 5 bases, with 27 bases between. Per the germline V gene, CDR1 is MDHEN and CDR2 is SYDVKM. CDR3 in amino acids: CATDRRRGLAENNEQFF. For the CDR3, the DNA is TGTGCCACGGACCGACGTAGGGGGCTAGCGGAGAACAATGAGCAGTTCTTC.

The rearrangement uses TRBV29-1 and TRBJ2-7; D is possibly TRBD1 (6 bases). Germline values: CDR1 SQVTM, CDR2 ANQGSEA. Trimming shortened V by 7 bases and J by 0 bases, and 13 bases separated the two germline ends. The CDR3 totals 13 residues. In nucleotides, the CDR3 is TGCAGCGCATCGCCGGACAGCTCCTACGAGCAGTACTTC. Protein: CSASPDSSYEQYF.

V and J are TRBV4-1 and TRBJ2-3; 8 nucleotides align to TRBD1. Unmatched junction bases numbered 6, after V lost 0 bases and J lost 1 base. Germline CDR1 reads MGHRA; CDR2 reads YSYEKL. The CDR3 runs to 17 residues. CDR3 sequence (DNA): TGCGCCAGCAGCCAAGACGCCAGGGGGCTTGGCACAGATACGCAGTATTTT. Translating gives CASSQDARGLGTDTQYF.

The rearrangement links TRBV6-1 to TRBJ2-1; no firm D call. With 1 base removed from V and 1 base from J, the gap between germline ends came to 14 bases. Germline V gene data show CDR1 as MNHNS and CDR2 as SASEGT. The CDR3 runs 17 residues. The CDR3 DNA reads as TGTGCCAGCAGTGAAGTGGTTGGTAGTGAATCCTACAATGAGCAGTTCTTC. It translates to CASSEVVGSESYNEQFF.

This clone was observed a single time. V usage is TRBV7-9 and J usage is TRBJ2-1, with D possibly matching TRBD2 (5 bases). V lost 2 bases, J lost 10 bases, and 12 bases lay in between. Germline CDR1 and CDR2: SEHNR and FQNEAQ (reference sequence). The CDR3 totals 13 residues. The CDR3 protein is CASSLIGEREQFF. DNA for the CDR3: TGTGCCAGCAGCTTAATCGGGGAGCGGGAGCAGTTCTTC.

This clone was picked up one time. The chain couples TRBV5-6 to TRBJ2-7, with 10 bases lining up with TRBD2. The CDR3 runs to 14 residues. Looked up from germline, CDR1 is SGHDT and CDR2 is YYEEEE. V lost 3 bases and J lost 6; bases outside the gene matches: 6. Here the CDR3 reads CASSSALAGVEQYF. The CDR3 DNA sequence: TGTGCCAGCAGCTCGGCTCTAGCGGGAGTCGAGCAGTACTTC. The full variable domain, completed using reference TRBV5-6 and TRBJ2-7, is DAGVTQSPTHLIKTRGQQVTLRCSPKSGHDTVSWYQQALGQGPQFIFQYYEEEERQRGNFPDRFSGHQFPNYSSELNVNALLLGDSALYLCASSSALAGVEQYFGPGTRLTVT.

The V and J genes are TRBV28 and TRBJ2-1, with TRBD2 matching 7 bases. In germline, CDR1 is MDHEN, CDR2 SYDVKM. The CDR3 runs to 14 residues. V shed 6 bases and J 6 bases; nucleotides not matched to a gene: 8. As DNA, the CDR3 is TGTGCCAGCAGCATACTAGCGTTCTTCAATGAGCAGTTCTTC. Encoded protein: CASSILAFFNEQFF.

This rearrangement joins TRBV9 to TRBJ1-3, with D hard to call. The germline V and J ends were trimmed by 3 bases and 4 bases, with 14 bases remaining between them. The CDR3 contains 15 residues. Looked up from germline, CDR1 is SGDLS and CDR2 is YYNGEE. DNA for the CDR3: TGTGCCAGCAGCGCTCTTGGGAGCTCCGGAAACACCATATATTTT. Translated: CASSALGSSGNTIYF.

The rearrangement links TRBV14 to TRBJ2-1; 7 bases fit TRBD2. The CDR3 totals 17 residues. Germline V CDR1 and CDR2: SGHDN, FVKESK. Trimming at V came to 0 bases and at J to 8 bases, leaving 13 bases not matched to a gene. The chain's CDR3 is CASSQDAWREGRDEQFF. The CDR3 nucleotides read TGTGCCAGCAGCCAAGATGCGTGGAGGGAGGGCCGCGATGAGCAGTTCTTC.

This clone appeared a single time. The chain links TRBV28 to TRBJ2-7; no reliable D call. V was pared by 2 bases and J by 4 bases, with 12 bases between. CDR1 MDHEN and CDR2 SYDVKM come from the germline V gene. The CDR3 has 14 amino acids. Here the CDR3 DNA reads TGTGCCAGCAGTTTAAGGATCAACGTTTACGAGCAGTACTTC. Translating gives CASSLRINVYEQYF.